This T cell receptor (beta chain) comes out of a study of beta chain features in type 1 diabetes. Points from the study as a whole: Shorter TCRB CDR3s, moderately but significantly so, marked every one of the four CD4+ subsets in Type 1 diabetes patients.

Expressed TCRB transcripts were sequenced, since all the RNA that had been isolated was reverse transcribed. Assay: immunoSEQ multiplex PCR; the TCRdb copy retains only in-frame clones and omits some. The sample has about 340,000 clones, about a tenth seen once; the top ten hold over 0.95%. A word on this clone: What it binds is not known.

V was clipped by 7 bases and J by 4 bases, with 13 bases between them. CDR3 size: 13 residues. Germline CDR1 MNHNY, CDR2 SVGAGI (reference sequence). The TCR sequence derives from a man aged 25-40 years with type 1 diabetes. Sequenced sample: central memory CD4+ T cells from blood. This chain uses TRBV6-6 with TRBJ1-2, with D tentatively TRBD1 (6 bases). CDR3 loop: CASNPDRGYGYTF. Written as DNA, the CDR3 is TGTGCCAGCAACCCGGACAGAGGCTATGGCTACACCTTC.